The rows below give T cell receptor beta chains drawn from one sample of a study of blood T cell repertoires in COVID-19. Assay: immunoSEQ multiplex PCR; the TCRdb copy retains only in-frame clones and omits some. The data contain roughly 70,000 clones, about 89% of them singletons. Material for sequencing was peripheral blood. Every receptor here comes from a man between 45 and 60 years old with active COVID-19. Both conserved end residues are part of each CDR3. A D gene is named only where the DNA matches it firmly. Clone size is stated in some rows and not others, as once, few, many or a class when expanded.

abundance,v_gene,d_gene,j_gene,CDR3aa,CDR3nt
NA,TRBV5-1,NA,TRBJ2-3,CASSLARGSFEASQYF,TGCGCCAGCAGCTTGGCCAGGGGTAGCTTCGAGGCTTCGCAGTATTTT
NA,TRBV3-1/TRBV3-2,NA,TRBJ1-1,CASSPDGHPDTEAFF,TGTGCCAGCAGTCCAGACGGACACCCGGACACTGAAGCTTTCTTT
once,TRBV3-1/TRBV3-2,TRBD2,TRBJ2-1,CASSQDQRLAAREQFF,TGTGCCAGCAGCCAAGATCAGAGACTAGCGGCTCGGGAGCAGTTCTTC
NA,TRBV5-4,NA,TRBJ1-1,CASSWREGDTEAFF,TGTGCCAGCAGCTGGAGGGAGGGAGACACTGAAGCTTTCTTT
NA,TRBV6-2/TRBV6-3,NA,TRBJ2-7,CASSYSTRREQYF,TGTGCCAGCAGTTACTCGACTAGACGGGAGCAGTACTTC
NA,TRBV27,NA,TRBJ2-7,CASSLSFGGGRVYEQYF,TGTGCCAGCAGTTTATCCTTCGGAGGGGGCCGAGTCTACGAGCAGTACTTC
NA,TRBV6-4,TRBD1,TRBJ1-3,CAIPDGGQHTIYF,TGTGCCATCCCGGACGGGGGACAGCACACCATATATTTT
NA,TRBV19,NA,TRBJ1-1,CASNGYRGTEAFF,TGTGCCAGTAATGGCTATCGGGGCACTGAAGCTTTCTTT
NA,TRBV4-3,NA,TRBJ2-1,CASSQEDSHNEQFF,TGCGCCAGCAGCCAGGAAGACTCCCACAATGAGCAGTTCTTC
NA,TRBV11-2,NA,TRBJ2-1,CASSLGGGYEQFF,TGTGCCAGCAGCTTAGGAGGTGGGTATGAGCAGTTCTTC
NA,TRBV2,NA,TRBJ2-1,CASSELASSYNEQFF,TGTGCCAGCAGTGAACTAGCGTCCTCCTACAATGAGCAGTTCTTC
NA,TRBV5-1,TRBD2,TRBJ2-1,CASSGGLAGAEQFF,TGCGCCAGCAGCGGGGGACTAGCGGGAGCTGAGCAGTTCTTC
NA,TRBV3-1/TRBV3-2,NA,TRBJ1-5,CASSLSGQPQHF,TGTGCCAGCAGCCTCTCAGGGCAGCCCCAGCATTTT
NA,TRBV4-3,TRBD2,TRBJ2-1,CASSQGSASGSGYEQFF,TGCGCCAGCAGCCAAGGATCGGCTAGCGGGAGTGGTTATGAGCAGTTCTTC
NA,TRBV10-3,TRBD1,TRBJ1-2,CATWTGAVYGYTF,TGTGCCACGTGGACAGGGGCCGTCTATGGCTACACCTTC
few,TRBV5-1,NA,TRBJ1-5,CASSLDMEGNQPQHF,TGCGCCAGCAGCTTGGACATGGAGGGCAATCAGCCCCAGCATTTT
NA,TRBV28,TRBD1,TRBJ2-7,CASNTPGAGTGRYEQYF,TGTGCCAGCAACACACCCGGGGCCGGGACAGGGAGGTACGAGCAGTACTTC
NA,TRBV12-3/TRBV12-4,NA,TRBJ1-2,CASSLYEGRTF,TGTGCCAGCAGTTTATATGAGGGGAGGACCTTC
NA,TRBV6-5,NA,TRBJ2-7,CASSYSSKSRHEQYF,TGTGCCAGCAGTTATAGCTCTAAAAGCCGCCACGAGCAGTACTTC
NA,TRBV11-2,NA,TRBJ1-6,CASSSRGASSYNSPLHF,TGTGCCAGCAGCTCCCGGGGGGCAAGCTCCTATAATTCACCCCTCCACTTT
NA,TRBV5-1,NA,TRBJ2-1,CASSLDRASLRSEQFF,TGCGCCAGCAGCTTGGATAGGGCTAGCCTCCGATCTGAGCAGTTCTTC
NA,TRBV5-6,NA,TRBJ2-1,CASSLGQRRGEQFF,TGTGCCAGCAGCTTGGGACAGCGGAGGGGTGAGCAGTTCTTC
NA,TRBV13,NA,TRBJ1-5,CASSLARSNQPQHF,TGTGCCAGCAGCTTAGCGCGTAGCAATCAGCCCCAGCATTTT